Shown below are 30 T cell receptor beta chains from a single sample sequenced in a study of blood T cell repertoires in COVID-19 (dated by TCRdb to 2019 to 2021). Receptors were amplified or captured by the immunoSEQ multiplex PCR assay. The immuneACCESS repertoire file appears here via TCRdb, limited to in-frame rearrangements. These files lack a portion of the clones; in checked studies, under half of the deficit traces to unresolved V genes, and the cause of the others is not known. The sample table shows around 100,000 clones, and about 88% are seen once. Jointly, the top ten make up roughly 1.4% of the sample. The sequencing input was peripheral blood. These receptors originate from a man between 40 and 49 years old with acute or convalescent COVID-19.

There are a few counts of this clone. The V call is TRBV6-2 or TRBV6-3, the J call TRBJ1-5; D is undetermined. Trimming shortened V by 2 bases and J by 5 bases, and 13 bases separated the two germline ends. This CDR3 has 15 amino acids. Germline values: CDR1 MNHEY, CDR2 SVGEGT. The CDR3 bases are TGTGCCAGCAGTTACGTCGCAGATCCTGATCAGCCCCAGCATTTT. Encoded protein: CASSYVADPDQPQHF.

The chain links TRBV19 to TRBJ2-1, with D possibly matching TRBD1 (6 bases). Trimming stripped 5 bases from V and 4 bases from J, with 12 bases between. The germline gives CDR1 LNHDA, CDR2 SQIVND (reference sequence). CDR3 length: 14 residues. The CDR3 region has the DNA TGTGCCAGTAGTCGTCGGACAGTTTACAATGAGCAGTTCTTC. This translates into CASSRRTVYNEQFF.

This clone was counted a few times. This sequence joins TRBV5-5 and TRBJ1-5, with D possibly matching TRBD1 (5 bases). Germline V gene lookup returns CDR1 SGHKS and CDR2 YYEKEE (reference sequence). V was shortened by 2 bases and J by 4 bases, with 7 bases between the two germline ends. This CDR3 region has 13 residues. The CDR3 sequence: CASSFKGNQPQHF. Written as DNA, the CDR3 is TGTGCCAGCAGCTTTAAGGGGAATCAGCCCCAGCATTTT.

The rearrangement uses TRBV10-3 and TRBJ2-5; 14 bases fit TRBD2. This CDR3 is 15 amino acids long. The germline gives CDR1 ENHRY, CDR2 SYGVKD. J was trimmed by 5 bases and V by 4 bases; bases with no gene match: 3. The CDR3 DNA follows: TGTGCCATCAGTGGGGGACTAGCGGGAGCGGAGACCCAGTACTTC. It codes for CAISGGLAGAETQYF.

A few counts support this clone. The CDR3 loop is CASSQASEQYF. CDR3 nucleotide sequence: TGTGCCAGCAGCCAAGCCTCCGAGCAGTACTTC. The genes are TRBV3-1 (or the pseudogene TRBV3-2) and TRBJ2-7; D not resolved. The CDR3 has 11 residues. CDR1 is LGHDT, CDR2 YNNKEL, per germline (reference sequence). The V gene lost 1 base and the J gene lost 6 bases, with 4 bases spanning the gap.

V is TRBV19 and J is TRBJ2-6; the match to TRBD1 covers 9 bases. With V trimmed by 5 bases and J by 2 bases, 7 bases remained unmatched. The CDR3 covers 17 residues. From germline, CDR1 is LNHDA and CDR2 SQIVND (reference sequence). The CDR3: CASSGTGTGTGANVLTF. CDR3 DNA: TGTGCCAGTAGTGGAACCGGGACAGGGACTGGGGCCAACGTCCTGACTTTC.

The chain employs TRBV19 and TRBJ1-5; no firm D call. Germline V CDR1 and CDR2: LNHDA, SQIVND (reference sequence). The V end lost 7 bases, the J end lost 4 bases, and 17 bases lay between the germline ends. The CDR3 runs 15 residues. The CDR3 sequence: CASTQDGRGNQPQHF. DNA of the CDR3: TGTGCCAGTACCCAGGACGGACGGGGAAATCAGCCCCAGCATTTT.

This rearrangement joins TRBV4-3 to TRBJ1-4; 10 bases are a match to TRBD1. Trimming cost V 1 base and J 3 bases; bases outside gene matches: 5. The CDR3 runs to 17 residues. Germline V lookup: CDR1 LGHNA, CDR2 YSLEER. CDR3 residues: CASSQGRTGGANEKLFF. CDR3 nucleotides: TGCGCCAGCAGCCAAGGGCGGACAGGGGGGGCTAATGAAAAACTGTTTTTT.

This chain connects TRBV9 to TRBJ2-5, with 10 bases aligning to TRBD2. Germline CDR1 and CDR2: SGDLS and YYNGEE. This CDR3 is built from 16 residues. Unmatched junction bases numbered 7, after V lost 0 bases and J lost 5 bases. The CDR3 protein is CASSVAAGGPGETQYF. The DNA for the CDR3 is TGTGCCAGCAGCGTAGCAGCGGGAGGGCCAGGGGAGACCCAGTACTTC. Filled out from reference TRBV9 and TRBJ2-5, the complete variable domain reads DSGVTQTPKHLITATGQRVTLRCSPRSGDLSVYWYQQSLDQGLQFLIQYYNGEERAKGNILERFSAQQFPDLHSELNLSSLELGDSALYFCASSVAAGGPGETQYFGPGTRLLVL.

This clone has just one count. The J gene is TRBJ2-3, the V gene TRBV5-8; 7 bases fit TRBD1. The CDR3 extends over 17 amino acids. From germline, CDR1 is SGHTS and CDR2 YDEGEE. V lost 4 bases, J lost 3 bases, and 14 bases stayed unmatched. This chain's CDR3 is CASSPRGGQVMTDTQYF. In nucleotides, the CDR3 is TGTGCCAGCAGCCCCCGAGGCGGACAGGTTATGACAGATACGCAGTATTTT.

The chain is built from TRBV5-4 and TRBJ2-5; possible D gene TRBD1, 5 bases. Germline V gene sequence: CDR1 SGHNT, CDR2 YYREEE (reference sequence). The ends were cut back, 4 bases at V and 3 bases at J, with 13 bases in the middle. The CDR3 has 14 amino acids. The chain's CDR3 is CASSRTTGEETQYF. For the CDR3, the DNA is TGTGCCAGCAGCCGCACCACAGGAGAAGAGACCCAGTACTTC.

The J gene is TRBJ1-2, the V gene TRBV10-1; 7 positions agree with TRBD1. This CDR3 region has 14 residues. The J segment lost 5 bases and the V segment lost 6 bases, leaving 9 bases of the junction unmatched. Germline lookup yields CDR1 WNHNN and CDR2 SYGVQD (reference sequence). The chain's CDR3 is CASSRDSPLYGYTF. The CDR3 DNA reads TGCGCCAGCAGCCGGGACAGTCCCCTTTATGGCTACACCTTC.

This chain connects TRBV2 to TRBJ2-5; 7 nucleotides match TRBD1. The V gene end was trimmed by 5 bases and the J gene end by 4 bases; junction bases not matched to a gene: 13. This CDR3 region has 16 residues. Per the germline V gene, CDR1 is SNHLY and CDR2 is FYNNEI. This CDR3 reads CASSSLPGQILETQYF. In DNA, the CDR3 is TGTGCCAGCAGTTCCCTCCCGGGACAGATATTAGAGACCCAGTACTTC.

J is TRBJ1-4 and V is TRBV4-1; D perhaps matches TRBD1 (5 bases). The CDR3 runs to 14 residues. Trimming left V 5 bases short and J 4 bases short, with 11 bases between. Germline V lookup: CDR1 MGHRA, CDR2 YSYEKL. The CDR3 nucleotides read TGCGCCAGCAGCTCGACAGCGCGTAATGAAAAACTGTTTTTT. Protein: CASSSTARNEKLFF.

This chain links TRBV9 with TRBJ2-1; 9 bases align to TRBD2. Looked up from germline, CDR1 is SGDLS and CDR2 is YYNGEE. Unmatched junction bases numbered 12, after V lost 4 bases and J lost 10 bases. The CDR3 spans 15 residues. CDR3 nucleotides: TGTGCCAGCAGCCAGGGGTGGCGGGAGGGCCGGGAGCAGTTCTTC. It encodes CASSQGWREGREQFF. Full variable domain (remainder filled in from reference TRBV9 and TRBJ2-1): DSGVTQTPKHLITATGQRVTLRCSPRSGDLSVYWYQQSLDQGLQFLIQYYNGEERAKGNILERFSAQQFPDLHSELNLSSLELGDSALYFCASSQGWREGREQFFGPGTRLTVL.

This clone showed up just once. The chain couples TRBV6-5 to TRBJ1-4, with TRBD1 matching over 7 bases. The CDR3 length is 16 residues. Per the germline V gene, CDR1 is MNHEY and CDR2 is SVGAGI. V was clipped by 2 bases and J by 7 bases; unmatched bases: 10. CDR3 DNA sequence: TGTGCCAGCAGTTACCTTCAGGGGGTTAGGGTTGAAAAACTGTTTTTT. Protein: CASSYLQGVRVEKLFF.

CDR3 residues: CATTGSGRNEQFF. The DNA for the CDR3 is TGTGCCACCACGGGTAGCGGGAGAAATGAGCAGTTCTTC. The rearrangement joins TRBV15 to TRBJ2-1; 9 bases agree with TRBD2. This CDR3 contains 13 residues. The trim removed 7 bases at V and 7 bases at J, leaving 5 bases unmatched. Germline V lookup: CDR1 LNHNV, CDR2 YYDKDF (reference sequence).

The rearrangement joins TRBV19 to TRBJ2-6; 10 bases are a match to TRBD2. The CDR3 is 16 residues long. Germline CDR1 is LNHDA and CDR2 is SQIVND (reference sequence). J gave up 0 bases and V 8 bases, and 4 bases lay outside the gene matches. CDR3 amino acids: CASQRGGYSGANVLTF. Here the CDR3 DNA reads TGTGCCAGTCAGCGGGGGGGCTACTCTGGGGCCAACGTCCTGACTTTC.

The genes are TRBV2 and TRBJ1-5; D unclear. The CDR3 length is 12 residues. Per germline, CDR1 SNHLY and CDR2 FYNNEI. The V gene lost 10 bases and the J gene lost 9 bases, with 16 bases spanning the gap. In DNA, the CDR3 is TGTGCCATCGAGGGCCCGCCTGGGCCCCAGCATTTT. Its protein is CAIEGPPGPQHF.

The rearrangement links TRBV5-1 to TRBJ2-1, with 14 bases identical to TRBD2. Germline lookup yields CDR1 SGHRS and CDR2 YFSETQ. CDR3 length: 15 amino acids. Trimming at V came to 4 bases and at J to 8 bases, leaving 5 bases not matched to a gene. The chain's CDR3 is CASSLWTSGRYEQFF. The CDR3 DNA sequence: TGCGCCAGCAGCCTTTGGACTAGCGGGAGGTATGAGCAGTTCTTC.

V usage is TRBV11-2 and J usage is TRBJ2-1; D is ambiguous. CDR1 SGHAT and CDR2 FQNNGV come from the germline V gene. This CDR3 has 13 residues. Trimming took 5 bases from V and 5 from J, leaving 10 bases between them. The CDR3 coding sequence is TGTGCCAGCAGCCTTTTTGCGGACAATGAGCAGTTCTTC. Its protein product is CASSLFADNEQFF.

This clone was counted between two and nine times. The genes are TRBV6-1 and TRBJ1-5; no definite D call. The CDR3 length is 16 residues. Germline V gives CDR1 MNHNS, CDR2 SASEGT. V dropped 4 bases and J dropped 0 bases, with 13 bases sitting between them. As DNA, the CDR3 is TGTGCCAGCAGTGGCCGAACGGTTCATAGCAATCAGCCCCAGCATTTT. Translated: CASSGRTVHSNQPQHF.

This chain connects TRBV6-5 to TRBJ1-4, with D perhaps matching TRBD1 (5 bases). CDR1 and CDR2 from the germline V gene are MNHEY and SVGAGI. The germline V and J ends were trimmed by 3 bases and 5 bases, with 10 bases remaining between them. The CDR3 is made up of 14 amino acids. CDR3 in DNA: TGTGCCAGCAGTTATGGGGGGGAAAATGAAAAACTGTTTTTT. Amino acids: CASSYGGENEKLFF.

This clone is a singleton in its sample. The rearrangement links TRBV7-9 to TRBJ1-1; D gene unclear. The V gene's germline CDR1 is SEHNR and CDR2 FQNEAQ (reference sequence). V was shortened by 1 base and J by 2 bases, with 8 bases between the two germline ends. The CDR3 covers 14 residues. The DNA of the CDR3 is TGTGCCAGCAGCTTAGAGTCGGGAAACACTGAAGCTTTCTTT. Protein product: CASSLESGNTEAFF.

The chain has TRBV4-1 and TRBJ2-5, with 10 bases lining up with TRBD2. The CDR3 loop spans 21 amino acids. V shed 0 bases, J shed 5 bases, and the junction held 21 bases outside the gene matches. Per the germline V gene, CDR1 is MGHRA and CDR2 is YSYEKL. For the CDR3, the DNA is TGCGCCAGCAGCCAAGAGCGGGCCCAGCGGGAGGGGAGAAGGGTGTACGAGACCCAGTACTTC. It specifies CASSQERAQREGRRVYETQYF.

This chain links TRBV6-1 with TRBJ1-6; 7 bases match TRBD1. From germline, CDR1 is MNHNS and CDR2 SASEGT. The V and J ends lost 0 bases and 7 bases, in that order; junction bases with no gene match: 9. The CDR3 loop spans 17 amino acids. The CDR3 sequence: CASSEADRQGTNSPLHF. CDR3 sequence (DNA): TGTGCCAGCAGTGAAGCGGATAGACAGGGAACGAATTCACCCCTCCACTTT.

The genes are TRBV5-1 and TRBJ2-1; 7 nucleotides match TRBD2. Germline V gene lookup returns CDR1 SGHRS and CDR2 YFSETQ. The J segment lost 5 bases and the V segment lost 0 bases, leaving 5 bases of the junction unmatched. This CDR3 is 15 amino acids long. CDR3 bases: TGCGCCAGCAGCTTGGCGTTAGCGGGTAACAATGAGCAGTTCTTC. Amino acids: CASSLALAGNNEQFF.

The V and J genes are TRBV7-6 and TRBJ2-7, with 7 bases aligning to TRBD2. The CDR3 extends over 14 amino acids. The ends lost 5 bases at V and 2 bases at J; junction bases unmatched: 6. The germline gives CDR1 SGHVS, CDR2 FNYEAQ. The DNA for the CDR3 is TGTGCCAGCAGCGGTGGGGGACTAACCTACGAGCAGTACTTC. Encoded protein: CASSGGGLTYEQYF.

The rearrangement uses TRBV7-9 and TRBJ2-1; perhaps TRBD2 as D (5 bases). The germline V gene has CDR1 SEHNR and CDR2 FQNEAQ (reference sequence). The CDR3 runs 13 residues. V was trimmed by 1 base and J by 7 bases, leaving 8 bases between them. As DNA, the CDR3 is TGTGCCAGCAGCTTAGGAGGGTTGAATGAGCAGTTCTTC. This encodes CASSLGGLNEQFF. Full variable domain (remainder filled in from reference TRBV7-9 and TRBJ2-1): DTGVSQNPRHKITKRGQNVTFRCDPISEHNRLYWYRQTLGQGPEFLTYFQNEAQLEKSRLLSDRFSAERPKGSFSTLEIQRTEQGDSAMYLCASSLGGLNEQFFGPGTRLTVL.

V and J are TRBV27 and TRBJ2-7; the match to TRBD2 covers 12 bases. This CDR3 contains 14 residues. V was pared by 3 bases and J by 6 bases, with 3 bases of the junction left unmatched. CDR1 MNHEY and CDR2 SMNVEV come from the germline V gene (reference sequence). Here the CDR3 reads CASSLTSGSVEQYF. CDR3 DNA sequence: TGTGCCAGCAGTTTGACTAGCGGGAGTGTCGAGCAGTACTTC.